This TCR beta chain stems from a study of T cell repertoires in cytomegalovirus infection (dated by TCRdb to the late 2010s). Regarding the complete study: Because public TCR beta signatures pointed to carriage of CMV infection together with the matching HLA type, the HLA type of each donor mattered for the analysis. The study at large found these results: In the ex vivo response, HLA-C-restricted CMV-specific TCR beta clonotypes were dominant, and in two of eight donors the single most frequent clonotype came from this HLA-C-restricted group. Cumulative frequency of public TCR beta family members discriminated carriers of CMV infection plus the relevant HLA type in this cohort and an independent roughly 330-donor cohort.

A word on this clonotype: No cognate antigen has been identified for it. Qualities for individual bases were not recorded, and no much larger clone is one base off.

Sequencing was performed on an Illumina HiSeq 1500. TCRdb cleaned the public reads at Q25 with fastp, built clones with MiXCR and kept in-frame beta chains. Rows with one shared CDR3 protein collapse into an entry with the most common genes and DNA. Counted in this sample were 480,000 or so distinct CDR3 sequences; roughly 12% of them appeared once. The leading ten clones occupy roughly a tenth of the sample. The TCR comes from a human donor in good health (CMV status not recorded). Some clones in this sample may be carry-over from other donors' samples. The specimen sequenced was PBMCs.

CDR3 reads: CSAIRTGGDSPLHF. The base sequence is TGCAGTGCTATTAGGACAGGGGGAGACTCACCCCTCCACTTT. Here the chain combines TRBV20-1 and TRBJ1-6; the central 10 bases match TRBD1. CDR3 length: 14 amino acids, cysteine to phenylalanine. Only the CDR3 DNA is retained, 42 bases long and in frame from the first base. CDR1 and CDR2 were assigned from the germline V gene (reference sequence) as DFQATT and SNEGSKA. For this chain, trimming is 4 bases at the V end and 10 bases at the J end, and the number of junction bases without a gene match is 7.